A selection of T cell receptor beta chains follows, all from one sample in a study of shared clonotypes between healthy human individuals. This table comes from immunoSEQ multiplex PCR, and its TCRdb copy is limited to in-frame clones, with some not included. Of under 550,000 clones listed, almost 97% are singletons. The sequencing input was naive CD4+ T cells sorted from blood. The receptors stem from a woman aged 30 to 39 in good health. Each CDR3 is given with its conserved first and last residue. The D gene is left open where the match is weak. Only part of the rows carry a size: once, few, many, or a class if the clone is expanded.

d_call	v_call	clone_size	cdr3_length	j_call	cdr3_nt	cdr3_aa
NA	TRBV18	once	12	TRBJ1-5	TGTGCCAGCTCATCAGGGAATCAGCCCCAGCATTTT	CASSSGNQPQHF
TRBD1	TRBV7-9	NA	16	TRBJ1-2	TGTGCCAGCAGGCCCGGCCACCTGACAGGGGTCTATGGCTACACCTTC	CASRPGHLTGVYGYTF
NA	TRBV5-1	NA	14	TRBJ2-5	TGCGCCAGCAGCTCCGGGGGCCTTGGGGAGACCCAGTACTTC	CASSSGGLGETQYF
TRBD1	TRBV19	once	16	TRBJ1-2	TGTGCCAGTAGTATCTCGGGACAGGGACCCGTCTATGGCTACACCTTC	CASSISGQGPVYGYTF
NA	TRBV28	NA	13	TRBJ2-7	TGTGCCAGCAGTTTACTTAGGCAGTCCGAGCAGTACTTC	CASSLLRQSEQYF
NA	TRBV5-4	NA	13	TRBJ2-1	TGTGCCAGCACCATGGACAGACACAATGAGCAGTTCTTC	CASTMDRHNEQFF
TRBD1	TRBV4-1	NA	16	TRBJ1-4	TGCGCCAGCAGCCAAGATCGAGCACAGGGGGATCGAAAACTGTTTTTT	CASSQDRAQGDRKLFF
NA	TRBV7-8	NA	14	TRBJ1-6	TGTGCCAGCAGCTCACGACTAAAGACAGCTACCCTCCACTTT	CASSSRLKTATLHF
NA	TRBV6-5	NA	14	TRBJ1-1	TGTGCCAGCAGTTACTCCTTGGGGAACACTGAAGCTTTCTTT	CASSYSLGNTEAFF
TRBD1	TRBV28	NA	15	TRBJ2-7	TGTGCCAGCAGTTTATACAGGGGTGGATCCTACGAGCAGTACTTC	CASSLYRGGSYEQYF
NA	TRBV27	NA	13	TRBJ1-4	TGTGCCAGCAGAAACCAGGGTTATGAAAAACTGTTTTTT	CASRNQGYEKLFF
TRBD2	TRBV2	NA	16	TRBJ2-7	TGTGCCAGCACCGCGCTACTAGCGGGAGCCTCCTACGAGCAGTACTTC	CASTALLAGASYEQYF